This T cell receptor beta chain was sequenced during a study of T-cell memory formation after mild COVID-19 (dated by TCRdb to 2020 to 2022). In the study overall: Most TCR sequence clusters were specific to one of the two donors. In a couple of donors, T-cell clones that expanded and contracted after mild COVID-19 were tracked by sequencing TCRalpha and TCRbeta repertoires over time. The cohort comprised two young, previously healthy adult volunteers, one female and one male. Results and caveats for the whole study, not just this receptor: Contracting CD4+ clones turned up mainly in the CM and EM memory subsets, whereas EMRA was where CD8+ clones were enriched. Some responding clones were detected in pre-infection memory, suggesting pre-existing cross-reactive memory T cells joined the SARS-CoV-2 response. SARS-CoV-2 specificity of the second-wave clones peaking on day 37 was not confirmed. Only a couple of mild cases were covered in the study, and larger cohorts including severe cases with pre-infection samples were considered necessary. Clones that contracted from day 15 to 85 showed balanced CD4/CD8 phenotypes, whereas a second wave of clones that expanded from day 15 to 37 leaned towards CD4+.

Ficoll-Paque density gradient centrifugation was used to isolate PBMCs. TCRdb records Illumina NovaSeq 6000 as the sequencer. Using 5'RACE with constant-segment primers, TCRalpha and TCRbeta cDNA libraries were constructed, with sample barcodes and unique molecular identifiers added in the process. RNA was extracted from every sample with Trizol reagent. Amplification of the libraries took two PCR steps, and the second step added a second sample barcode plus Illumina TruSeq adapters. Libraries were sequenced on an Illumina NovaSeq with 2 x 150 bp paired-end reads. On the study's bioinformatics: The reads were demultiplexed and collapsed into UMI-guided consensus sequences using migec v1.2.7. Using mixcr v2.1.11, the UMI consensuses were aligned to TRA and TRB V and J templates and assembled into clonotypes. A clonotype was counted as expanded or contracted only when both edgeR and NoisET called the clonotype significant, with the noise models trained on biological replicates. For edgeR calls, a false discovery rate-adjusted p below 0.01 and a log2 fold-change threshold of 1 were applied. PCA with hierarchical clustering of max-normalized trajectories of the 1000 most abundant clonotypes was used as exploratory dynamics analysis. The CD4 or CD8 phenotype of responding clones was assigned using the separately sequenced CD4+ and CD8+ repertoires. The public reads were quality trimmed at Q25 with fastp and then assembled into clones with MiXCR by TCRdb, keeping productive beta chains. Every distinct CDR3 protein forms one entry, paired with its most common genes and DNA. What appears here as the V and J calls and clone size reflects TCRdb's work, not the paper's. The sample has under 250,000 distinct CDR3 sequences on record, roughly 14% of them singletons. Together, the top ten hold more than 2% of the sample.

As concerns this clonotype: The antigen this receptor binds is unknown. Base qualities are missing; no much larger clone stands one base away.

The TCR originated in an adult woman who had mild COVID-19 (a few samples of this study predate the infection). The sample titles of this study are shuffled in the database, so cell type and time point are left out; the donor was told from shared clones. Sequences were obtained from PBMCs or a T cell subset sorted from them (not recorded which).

The CDR3 region has the sequence CASSLRSQGGPQHF. The DNA sequence reads TGTGCCAGCAGCTTACGTTCGCAGGGGGGGCCCCAGCATTTT. This chain is built from TRBV7-2 and TRBJ1-5, and TRBD1 matches 7 of the central bases. The CDR3 holds 14 amino acids from the cysteine to the phenylalanine. Only the CDR3 region is kept as DNA, spanning 42 bases read in frame from base 1. Germline trimming: 2 bases from V, 9 bases from J; junction bases outside gene matches: 7. The germline V gene specifies SGHTA as CDR1 and FQGNSA as CDR2.